The 17 T cell receptor beta chains below were found in one sample sequenced in a study of naive and memory T cell subsets. An equimolar mix of two oligonucleotides served as the beta constant-region primer for TRBC1 and TRBC2. Each CDR3 protein gets one entry after TCRdb re-called the UMI-ligation and nested PCR reads with MiXCR. The sample lists around 40,000 distinct CDR3 sequences, 10% to 15% occurring once. Sequencing was done on a sample of effector memory CD4+ T cells from blood. The subset was: effector memory, CD45RA- CD27-. These receptors originate from a human donor in good health.

This clonotype was counted between two and nine times. This sequence joins TRBV7-3 and TRBJ2-1; the D gene is possibly TRBD2 (5 bases). Germline CDR1 is SGHTA and CDR2 is FQGTGA. Trimming took off 2 bases at V and 7 bases at J, with 15 bases between the two ends. This CDR3 comprises 15 residues. CDR3 sequence reads: CASSLSPGTANEQFF. The CDR3 DNA reads TGTGCCAGCAGCTTATCTCCGGGAACTGCAAATGAGCAGTTCTTC.

Here the CDR3 DNA reads TGTGCCAGTAGTCCCGGTCTAGCGGGAGGTTATGATACGCAGTATTTT. This encodes CASSPGLAGGYDTQYF. The gene calls are TRBV19 and TRBJ2-3; 11 nucleotides align to TRBD2. The CDR3 length is 16 residues. V dropped 5 bases and J dropped 6; count of bases not matched to a gene: 10. The germline CDR1 and CDR2 sequences are LNHDA and SQIVND (reference sequence).

A remark on this clonotype: A much larger clone lies one base from this, so it may be a read error. The genes are TRBV12-3 or TRBV12-4 and TRBJ2-7; 9 bases match TRBD2. Trimming took 6 bases from V and 6 from J; bases not matched to a gene: 18. The CDR3 consists of 17 residues. CDR3 DNA: TGTGCCAGCAGCCCCCCAGCGGGAGGTGCCCCAATGCGCGAGCAGTACTTC. Translating it yields CASSPPAGGAPMREQYF.

This clonotype showed up just a few times. The chain combines TRBV7-2 with TRBJ2-2; a weak D match, TRBD1 (6 bases). V lost 2 bases, J lost 2 bases, and 12 bases lay in between. The CDR3 length is 16 residues. Germline V gene data show CDR1 as SGHTA and CDR2 as FQGNSA. CDR3 DNA: TGTGCCAGCAGCTTATTTATGGGGGCAAACACCGGGGAGCTGTTTTTT. This encodes CASSLFMGANTGELFF. Using reference TRBV7-2 and TRBJ2-2 for the parts outside the CDR3, the full variable domain is GAGVSQSPSNKVTEKGKDVELRCDPISGHTALYWYRQSLGQGLEFLIYFQGNSAPDKSGLPSDRFSAERTGGSVSTLTIQRTQQEDSAVYLCASSLFMGANTGELFFGEGSRLTVL.

This clonotype has a handful of counts. The CDR3 region is CASSSPGGLAHEQYF. CDR3 bases: TGTGCCAGCAGTTCCCCGGGGGGACTAGCTCACGAGCAGTACTTC. The genes are TRBV6-6 and TRBJ2-7; TRBD2 agrees at 9 bases. Per germline, CDR1 MNHNY and CDR2 SVGAGI (reference sequence). Trimming cost V 4 bases and J 5 bases; bases outside gene matches: 9. The CDR3 has 15 amino acids.

In its sample, this clonotype is medium-sized. This chain joins TRBV4-2 and TRBJ2-3; 7 bases are shared with TRBD2. V shed 0 bases and J 1 base; nucleotides not matched to a gene: 10. This CDR3 has 18 residues. Germline-derived CDR1 and CDR2 are LGHNA and YNFKEQ. DNA of the CDR3: TGTGCCAGCAGCCAAGATGTGTCTAGCGGTAGGGGCACAGATACGCAGTATTTT. It translates to CASSQDVSSGRGTDTQYF.

This clonotype appeared a few times. The CDR3 DNA reads TGCAGTGCTAGGAGAACAGGGTACGAGCAGTACTTC. This encodes CSARRTGYEQYF. The J gene is TRBJ2-7, the V gene TRBV20-1, with D possibly being TRBD1 (6 bases). Germline loops: CDR1 DFQATT, CDR2 SNEGSKA (reference sequence). The CDR3 is 12 amino acids. The V end lost 3 bases, the J end lost 4 bases, and 10 bases lay between the germline ends.

In its sample, this clonotype was seen a few times. V is TRBV10-3 and J is TRBJ1-4; no definite D call. The CDR3 is 14 residues long. Trimming left V 6 bases short and J 7 bases short, with 15 bases between. Germline-derived CDR1 and CDR2 are ENHRY and SYGVKD. For the CDR3, the DNA is TGTGCCATCAGGGACGGGTCCCGCGGTGAAAAACTGTTTTTT. Protein product: CAIRDGSRGEKLFF.

V and J are TRBV5-1 and TRBJ1-3, with D uncertain. Germline-derived CDR1 and CDR2 are SGHRS and YFSETQ. The CDR3 totals 15 residues. V lost 0 bases, J lost 2 bases, and 9 bases lay in between. Here the CDR3 DNA reads TGCGCCAGCAGCTTGGAGGCGGGGACTGGAAACACCATATATTTT. Its protein is CASSLEAGTGNTIYF.

This clonotype has more than one count but fewer than ten. The chain links TRBV11-1 to TRBJ2-2, with TRBD1 matching 7 bases. The CDR3 runs 13 residues. The ends lost 2 bases at V and 6 bases at J; junction bases unmatched: 0. CDR1 and CDR2 from the germline V gene are SGHAT and FQDESV (reference sequence). The CDR3 sequence: CASSLQGAGELFF. The CDR3 DNA reads TGTGCCAGCAGCTTACAGGGGGCCGGGGAGCTGTTTTTT.

This clonotype was seen more than once but under ten times. The V and J genes are TRBV11-1 and TRBJ2-7; D not resolved. Deletions cut 6 bases from V and 3 bases from J, with 6 bases between. Germline lookup yields CDR1 SGHAT and CDR2 FQDESV (reference sequence). This CDR3 is built from 11 residues. Here the CDR3 reads CASSPYYEQYF. The CDR3 region has the DNA TGTGCCAGCAGTCCTTACTACGAGCAGTACTTC.

This clonotype was counted many times. The V and J genes are TRBV20-1 and TRBJ2-5; D ambiguous. Trimming removed 5 bases from V and 4 bases from J, with 14 bases in between. There are 13 residues in the CDR3. Per the germline V gene, CDR1 is DFQATT and CDR2 is SNEGSKA (reference sequence). CDR3 coding DNA: TGCAGTGCTCCATACAGTATAGGAGAGACCCAGTACTTC. Amino acid sequence: CSAPYSIGETQYF.

This chain uses TRBV6-2 or TRBV6-3 with TRBJ1-4; unclear D gene. The CDR3 totals 16 residues. V was pared by 5 bases and J by 0 bases, with 13 bases between. Germline assignment: CDR1 MNHEY and CDR2 SVGEGT. In DNA, the CDR3 is TGTGCCAGCAGTACCGCCGGTGGGGCAACTAATGAAAAACTGTTTTTT. Its translation is CASSTAGGATNEKLFF.

The chain couples TRBV27 to TRBJ2-1, with 8 bases identical to TRBD2. CDR3 length: 19 amino acids. V was clipped by 0 bases and J by 9 bases; unmatched bases: 19. Germline CDR1 reads MNHEY; CDR2 reads SMNVEV (reference sequence). The CDR3 protein is CASSLSGGGFWTSWPEQFF. The CDR3 DNA reads TGTGCCAGCAGTTTATCAGGGGGGGGTTTCTGGACTAGCTGGCCTGAGCAGTTCTTC.

This clonotype was counted ten times or more. This sequence joins TRBV5-1 and TRBJ1-1, with 7 nucleotides matching TRBD1. Unmatched junction bases numbered 3, after V lost 4 bases and J lost 0 bases. The CDR3 extends over 14 amino acids. Germline V gene sequence: CDR1 SGHRS, CDR2 YFSETQ. CDR3 in amino acids: CASSPDRVNTEAFF. The CDR3 DNA is TGCGCCAGCAGCCCCGACAGGGTGAACACTGAAGCTTTCTTT.

This clonotype appeared a few times. The chain couples TRBV28 to TRBJ1-2; 12 nucleotides align to TRBD1. This CDR3 contains 18 residues. Germline V gives CDR1 MDHEN, CDR2 SYDVKM. With V trimmed by 1 base and J by 0 bases, 6 bases remained unmatched. The CDR3 protein is CASSLLGQGASPNYGYTF. DNA of the CDR3: TGTGCCAGCAGTTTATTGGGACAGGGGGCGAGCCCTAACTATGGCTACACCTTC.

The chain joins TRBV20-1 to TRBJ1-1; D is unresolved. CDR3 length: 13 amino acids. V lost 6 bases and J 3 bases, leaving 14 bases between the germline ends. Looked up from germline, CDR1 is DFQATT and CDR2 is SNEGSKA (reference sequence). The CDR3 protein is CSAAAGPDTEAFF. Written as DNA, the CDR3 is TGCAGTGCCGCAGCCGGCCCGGACACTGAAGCTTTCTTT.